The 29 T cell receptor beta chains below come from one sample, sequenced in a study of cytomegalovirus exposure and HLA in healthy donors. Generated by immunoSEQ multiplex PCR, the TCRdb table keeps only in-frame clones and is missing some. The top ten clones hold about 3.1% of a sample with roughly 140,000 clones, roughly nine tenths of them seen once. The sample comprised PBMCs. The receptors originated from a young woman in good health and CMV-seropositive.

This clone showed up just once. CDR3 bases: TGCGCCAGCAGCACCGGGACAGGGATCTCTGGGGCCAACGTCCTGACTTTC. Translating it yields CASSTGTGISGANVLTF. The chain combines TRBV5-1 with TRBJ2-6, with 9 nucleotides matching TRBD1. CDR3 length equals 17 residues. The V gene end was trimmed by 4 bases and the J gene end by 0 bases; junction bases not matched to a gene: 5. Germline CDR1 and CDR2: SGHRS and YFSETQ.

The CDR3, as DNA: TGTGCCAGCACAGGAACTGGGGCCAACGTCCTGACTTTC. It yields the protein CASTGTGANVLTF. V usage is TRBV6-5 and J usage is TRBJ2-6; no reliable D call. The CDR3 extends over 13 amino acids. V lost 7 bases to trimming and J lost 2 bases, with 6 bases between them. The germline CDR1 and CDR2 sequences are MNHEY and SVGAGI.

This clone was counted between two and nine times. The gene calls are TRBV19 and TRBJ2-2; D unresolved. Germline lookup yields CDR1 LNHDA and CDR2 SQIVND (reference sequence). The CDR3 totals 13 residues. Trimming removed 11 bases from V and 1 base from J, with 11 bases in between. The CDR3 nucleotides read TGTGCCGGTGCAGAGGTGAACACCGGGGAGCTGTTTTTT. It translates to CAGAEVNTGELFF.

The chain carries TRBV5-1 and TRBJ2-3; 13 bases align to TRBD2. The length of the CDR3 is 17 residues. With 3 bases clipped from V and 0 bases from J, the junction kept 4 bases outside the gene matches. Germline V gene sequence: CDR1 SGHRS, CDR2 YFSETQ. The CDR3 here is CASSSGLAGLSTDTQYF. CDR3 in DNA: TGCGCCAGCAGCTCGGGACTAGCGGGACTGAGCACAGATACGCAGTATTTT.

The chain joins TRBV15 to TRBJ1-2, with TRBD1 identical over 10 bases. The V gene's germline CDR1 is LNHNV and CDR2 YYDKDF (reference sequence). The V segment lost 0 bases and the J segment 2 bases; nucleotides outside the gene matches: 12. The CDR3 length is 19 residues. The CDR3 DNA sequence: TGTGCCACCAGCAGAGATACTCCGGACAGGGGGAAGGTAAACTATGGCTACACCTTC. It encodes CATSRDTPDRGKVNYGYTF.

This chain links TRBV28 with TRBJ2-1, with 7 bases aligning to TRBD1. CDR1 and CDR2 (germline): MDHEN, SYDVKM. This CDR3 region has 14 residues. V lost 6 bases and J lost 4; bases outside the gene matches: 6. CDR3 in amino acids: CASRTGSAYNEQFF. CDR3 sequence (DNA): TGTGCCAGCAGGACAGGGTCAGCATACAATGAGCAGTTCTTC.

V usage is TRBV4-2 and J usage is TRBJ2-7, with TRBD2 as a possible D gene (5 bases). The CDR3 totals 15 residues. Germline V gene lookup returns CDR1 LGHNA and CDR2 YNFKEQ. Trimming left V 4 bases short and J 1 base short, with 14 bases between. CDR3 loop: CASSRENSGSYEQYF. The CDR3 DNA reads TGTGCCAGCAGCCGAGAGAACAGCGGATCCTACGAGCAGTACTTC.

The rearrangement joins TRBV28 to TRBJ1-2; tentatively, D is TRBD1 (5 bases). With 5 bases removed from V and 4 bases from J, the gap between germline ends came to 14 bases. This CDR3 comprises 14 residues. CDR1 and CDR2 (germline): MDHEN, SYDVKM. The CDR3 nucleotides are TGTGCCAGCAGTCCGGGACGGACTAGCTATGGCTACACCTTC. Protein: CASSPGRTSYGYTF.

This clone appeared once. V and J are TRBV19 and TRBJ2-1; 11 bases match TRBD2. The CDR3 has 15 amino acids. In germline, CDR1 is LNHDA, CDR2 SQIVND (reference sequence). The junction had 5 bases not matched to a gene; V was cut back by 4 bases and J by 6 bases. CDR3 in DNA: TGTGCCAGTAGTACACTAGCGGGAGTGGGCAATGAGCAGTTCTTC. It codes for CASSTLAGVGNEQFF.

The gene calls are TRBV25-1 and TRBJ1-5; 8 nucleotides agree with TRBD1. The length of the CDR3 is 14 residues. Trimming took 4 bases from V and 3 from J; bases not matched to a gene: 2. Germline-derived CDR1 and CDR2 are MGHDK and SYGVNS. CDR3 in DNA: TGTGCCAGCAGTGGGACAGGGAACAATCAGCCCCAGCATTTT. It encodes CASSGTGNNQPQHF. The full variable domain, completed using reference TRBV25-1 and TRBJ1-5, is EADIYQTPRYLVIGTGKKITLECSQTMGHDKMYWYQQDPGMELHLIHYSYGVNSTEKGDLSSESTVSRIRTEHFPLTLESARPSHTSQYLCASSGTGNNQPQHFGDGTRLSIL.

This clone appeared once. One end of the junction fails to match germline, which may point to a read error. This sample includes further DNA sequences coding for the same CDR3. The chain is built from TRBV6-6 and TRBJ1-2; D is unresolved. Germline lookup yields CDR1 MNHNY and CDR2 SVGAGI (reference sequence). The CDR3 is 14 residues long. The CDR3 DNA follows: TGTGCCAGCAGTTACTCGAAAGAGAACTATGGCTACACTTTC. Its translation is CASSYSKENYGYTF.

The chain has TRBV6-1 and TRBJ1-5, with D hard to call. Trimming removed 5 bases from V and 2 bases from J, with 13 bases in between. Germline CDR1 MNHNS, CDR2 SASEGT. This CDR3 comprises 15 residues. The CDR3 coding sequence is TGTGCCAGCAGTCGGGAACACCCAGGCAATCAGCCCCAGCATTTT. This encodes CASSREHPGNQPQHF.

As DNA, the CDR3 is TGTGCCACCAGCAGAGTAGAGGAATCTGGCTACACCTTC. It translates to CATSRVEESGYTF. This rearrangement joins TRBV15 to TRBJ1-2; D remains ambiguous. Trimming cost V 1 base and J 7 bases, with 10 bases left between them. The CDR3 contains 13 residues. The germline V gene has CDR1 LNHNV and CDR2 YYDKDF (reference sequence).

V is TRBV5-4 and J is TRBJ1-2; TRBD1 is a possible D gene (6 bases). CDR1 is SGHNT and CDR2 is YYREEE in the germline V gene (reference sequence). V was trimmed by 7 bases and J by 1 base, leaving 8 bases between them. The CDR3 spans 12 residues. This chain's CDR3 is CASQDSNYGYTF. The CDR3 nucleotides are TGTGCCAGCCAGGACAGTAACTATGGCTACACCTTC.

CDR3 sequence reads: CASSLGQAYYEQYF. CDR3 in DNA: TGTGCCAGCAGCCTGGGACAGGCATACTACGAGCAGTACTTC. The chain uses TRBV11-3 and TRBJ2-7; TRBD1 aligns across 8 bases. Germline V lookup: CDR1 SGHNT, CDR2 YENEEA. Trimming cost V 5 bases and J 3 bases; bases outside gene matches: 6. The CDR3 spans 14 residues.

This clone showed up just once. The chain carries TRBV7-9 and TRBJ1-2; D ambiguous. The germline V gene has CDR1 SEHNR and CDR2 FQNEAQ (reference sequence). This CDR3 has 16 amino acids. The V end lost 1 base, the J end lost 4 bases, and 16 bases lay between the germline ends. The CDR3 region is CASSLDVLERFYGYTF. CDR3 sequence (DNA): TGTGCCAGCAGCTTAGACGTCTTGGAGCGATTCTATGGCTACACCTTC.

The rearrangement links TRBV29-1 to TRBJ2-6; 7 nucleotides match TRBD1. The CDR3 runs 13 residues. Germline V gene sequence: CDR1 SQVTM, CDR2 ANQGSEA. The V segment lost 7 bases and the J segment 4 bases; nucleotides outside the gene matches: 4. The DNA of the CDR3 is TGCAGCGCAAGGGGGCTGGGGGCCAACGTCCTGACTTTC. Translation: CSARGLGANVLTF.

V usage is TRBV9 and J usage is TRBJ2-1, with unresolved D. This CDR3 spans 15 amino acids. Germline CDR1 and CDR2: SGDLS and YYNGEE. Trimming left V 0 bases short and J 0 bases short, with 7 bases between. The CDR3 bases are TGTGCCAGCAGCGTAGAGCCAAGCTCCTACAATGAGCAGTTCTTC. It is translated as CASSVEPSSYNEQFF.

Remarks on this clone: Additional DNA sequences in this sample encode the identical CDR3. V is TRBV10-3 and J is TRBJ2-7; 8 bases map to TRBD1. CDR1 is ENHRY and CDR2 is SYGVKD in the germline V gene. With V trimmed by 10 bases and J by 5 bases, 7 bases remained unmatched. This CDR3 is 12 amino acids long. CDR3 DNA sequence: TGTGCCACTGCGGCAGGGGGCGACGAGCAGTACTTC. Its translation is CATAAGGDEQYF.

The rearrangement uses TRBV6-1 and TRBJ2-7; 9 positions match TRBD1. Per germline, CDR1 MNHNS and CDR2 SASEGT. CDR3 length equals 15 residues. Germline trimming cut 4 bases from V and 4 bases from J; bases unmatched to any gene: 8. The CDR3 is CASSGGTGNVYEQYF. DNA of the CDR3: TGTGCCAGCAGTGGGGGGACAGGGAACGTTTACGAGCAGTACTTC.

This chain joins TRBV5-1 and TRBJ2-7; 8 bases align to TRBD1. CDR1 is SGHRS, CDR2 YFSETQ, per germline. The length of the CDR3 is 14 residues. Trimming at V came to 3 bases and at J to 2 bases, leaving 4 bases not matched to a gene. The CDR3 loop is CASSSLDRAYEQYF. CDR3 nucleotide sequence: TGCGCCAGCAGCTCTTTGGACAGGGCCTACGAGCAGTACTTC. The entire variable domain, with the rest obtained from reference TRBV5-1 and TRBJ2-7, is as follows: KAGVTQTPRYLIKTRGQQVTLSCSPISGHRSVSWYQQTPGQGLQFLFEYFSETQRNKGNFPGRFSGRQFSNSRSEMNVSTLELGDSALYLCASSSLDRAYEQYFGPGTRLTVT.

The gene calls are TRBV4-3 and TRBJ2-6; D is perhaps TRBD2 (5 bases). V was shortened by 0 bases and J by 3 bases, with 15 bases between the two germline ends. The CDR3 has 18 amino acids. Germline CDR1 is LGHNA and CDR2 is YSLEER. CDR3 nucleotide sequence: TGCGCCAGCAGCCAAGATTTCATGCGGGTTAGTGGGGCCAACGTCCTGACTTTC. It is translated as CASSQDFMRVSGANVLTF.

The genes are TRBV7-9 and TRBJ1-1; D not certain. Germline V gene lookup returns CDR1 SEHNR and CDR2 FQNEAQ (reference sequence). V lost 5 bases, J lost 1 base, and 11 bases lay in between. The CDR3 has 14 amino acids. The CDR3 region has the DNA TGTGCCAGCAGCATCTCAGGTACGAACACTGAAGCTTTCTTT. Amino acids: CASSISGTNTEAFF.

The genes are TRBV7-9 and TRBJ2-5, with 8 bases fitting TRBD2. J gave up 4 bases and V 8 bases, and 12 bases lay outside the gene matches. This CDR3 is built from 15 residues. Germline V gene data show CDR1 as SEHNR and CDR2 as FQNEAQ (reference sequence). The CDR3 nucleotides are TGTGCCAGCTCCATCCTAGCGGGTGGCGGAGAGACCCAGTACTTC. As protein: CASSILAGGGETQYF.

The chain combines TRBV7-6 with TRBJ2-1, with 8 bases aligning to TRBD2. CDR3 length: 15 residues. The V gene end was trimmed by 5 bases and the J gene end by 7 bases; junction bases not matched to a gene: 10. The germline V gene has CDR1 SGHVS and CDR2 FNYEAQ. Written as DNA, the CDR3 is TGTGCCAGCAGCCTCACTAGCGGCCCTCTAAATGAGCAGTTCTTC. The encoded protein is CASSLTSGPLNEQFF.

J is TRBJ2-7 and V is TRBV5-6; D is possibly TRBD2 (5 bases). The length of the CDR3 is 14 residues. Trimming removed 2 bases from V and 2 bases from J, with 11 bases in between. Germline V gene sequence: CDR1 SGHDT, CDR2 YYEEEE. CDR3 protein: CASSFGSGTYEQYF. For the CDR3, the DNA is TGTGCCAGCAGCTTTGGATCGGGGACCTACGAGCAGTACTTC.

This chain joins TRBV4-1 and TRBJ2-5, with a weak D call TRBD1 (6 bases). The CDR3 contains 15 residues. Between the trimmed V and J ends, which lost 6 bases and 5 bases, there was a span of 19 bases. Looked up from germline, CDR1 is MGHRA and CDR2 is YSYEKL. The CDR3: CASRGEGGVRETQYF. In nucleotides, the CDR3 is TGCGCCAGCAGAGGGGAAGGGGGAGTCCGGGAGACCCAGTACTTC.

V usage is TRBV5-4 and J usage is TRBJ1-1, with D maybe TRBD1 (5 bases). The CDR3 contains 15 residues. Trimming shortened V by 4 bases and J by 7 bases, and 20 bases separated the two germline ends. Looked up from germline, CDR1 is SGHNT and CDR2 is YYREEE (reference sequence). The CDR3 is CASSVDGEGTYEAFF. Here the CDR3 DNA reads TGTGCCAGCAGCGTAGATGGGGAGGGGACCTATGAAGCTTTCTTT. The variable domain in full, completed from reference TRBV5-4 and TRBJ1-1, reads ETGVTQSPTHLIKTRGQQVTLRCSSQSGHNTVSWYQQALGQGPQFIFQYYREEENGRGNFPPRFSGLQFPNYSSELNVNALELDDSALYLCASSVDGEGTYEAFFGQGTRLTVV.

The J gene is TRBJ2-1, the V gene TRBV5-6, with 7 bases matching TRBD1. The germline V gene has CDR1 SGHDT and CDR2 YYEEEE. V gave up 2 bases and J gave up 3 bases; unmatched junction bases: 8. The CDR3 has 16 residues. CDR3 in DNA: TGTGCCAGCAGCTTTTTAGGAACAGGGGACTACAATGAGCAGTTCTTC. It specifies CASSFLGTGDYNEQFF.